This T cell receptor beta chain comes out of a study of regulatory T cells in long-lasting Graves disease (dated by TCRdb to 2020 to 2022). With regard to the full study: Newly diagnosed Graves' disease patients had taken antithyroid drugs for less than 3 months. Persistent Graves' disease patients were compared with newly diagnosed Graves' disease patients by peripheral blood TCR sequencing and RNA sequencing. The study took place in China and was registered as a clinical trial. TCR sequencing covered some 13 persistent and approximately 20 newly diagnosed Graves' disease patients, around 33 samples in total.

In light of the paper, this sample's time point label describes: newly diagnosed GD, antithyroid drugs for less than 3 months. RNA was extracted from PBMCs in TRIzol for both TCR sequencing and RNA sequencing. Graves' disease was diagnosed according to American Thyroid Association guidelines. Patients were recruited from an endocrinology department in Xi'an, China. From each patient, approximately 10 milliliters of peripheral blood was collected into an EDTA anticoagulant tube. PBMCs were isolated by Ficoll Paque Plus density gradient separation without further T cell sorting. An Agilent 2100 Bioanalyzer and agarose gel were used to check RNA quality, while a NanoDrop 2000 measured RNA concentration. Results and caveats for the whole study, not just this receptor: Only the TCR beta chain was sequenced and analyzed. Compared with newly diagnosed patients, persistent Graves' disease patients had lower TCR Shannon entropy and fewer highly expanded clones, which suggests clonal expansion. The study examined only peripheral blood because the primary lesion, thyroid tissue, could not be accessed. The small sample size was acknowledged by the authors as a limitation that may reduce accuracy. Persistent disease showed preferential use of TRBV28, TRBJ1-2 and TRBJ2-5, whereas newly diagnosed disease favored TRBV20-1 and TRBJ2-1. Patients with persistent disease shared more public clonotypes (around 2,500) than newly diagnosed patients did (966).

The receptor library was made with multiplex PCR. These reads were obtained on an Illumina HiSeq 4000. iRepertoire HTBI primers and Arm-PCR amplification of CDR3 regions were used to construct TCR beta libraries. Before sequencing, the PCR products went through gel purification. The authors processed their data as follows. Gene usage analysis of CDR3 amino acid clonotypes relied on the 62 TRBV and 15 or so TRBJ segments identified across samples. Filtered high-quality paired reads were merged into contigs using COPE and FqMerger. Contigs were aligned with BLAST to IMGT TRBV, TRBD and TRBJ reference genes, and CDR3 was defined per IMGT. Any clonotype with a frequency above 0.1% was counted as a highly expanded clone. Shannon entropy served as the measure of repertoire diversity, while the Gini coefficient captured V-J evenness. Public clonotypes were defined as clonotypes shared by more than one individual. TCRdb's own reprocessing of the public reads used fastp at Q25 and MiXCR and kept productive beta chains. Identical CDR3 protein sequences are pooled into one entry, listed with their most common genes and DNA. These V and J calls rely on TCRdb rather than the paper's analysis. The sample includes approximately 400,000 distinct CDR3 sequences, with around 15% observed a single time. The top ten clones comprise 20% to 25% of the sample.

Including the terminal cysteine and phenylalanine, the CDR3 comprises 19 residues. The kept DNA is CDR3 alone, 57 bases in frame from the first base. V and J are truncated by 7 bases and 1 base respectively, leaving an intervening sequence of 27 bases. CDR1 and CDR2 are read off the germline V gene as SNHLY and FYNNEI. This clonotype was observed many times. The antigen it binds to is not known. Qualities for individual bases were not recorded, and no much larger clone is one base off. The chain was built from TRBV2 and TRBJ2-3, with the D gene possibly TRBD1 or TRBD2, each one fitting 6 bases. The material sequenced was peripheral blood mononuclear cells (PBMCs), taken at new diagnosis, from a patient treated with antithyroid drugs. The TCR comes from a female donor with Graves disease. The CDR3 region: CASTGATLDREKGTDTQYF. The DNA reads as follows: TGTGCCAGCACGGGGGCGACCCTCGATCGGGAGAAGGGCACAGATACGCAGTATTTT.